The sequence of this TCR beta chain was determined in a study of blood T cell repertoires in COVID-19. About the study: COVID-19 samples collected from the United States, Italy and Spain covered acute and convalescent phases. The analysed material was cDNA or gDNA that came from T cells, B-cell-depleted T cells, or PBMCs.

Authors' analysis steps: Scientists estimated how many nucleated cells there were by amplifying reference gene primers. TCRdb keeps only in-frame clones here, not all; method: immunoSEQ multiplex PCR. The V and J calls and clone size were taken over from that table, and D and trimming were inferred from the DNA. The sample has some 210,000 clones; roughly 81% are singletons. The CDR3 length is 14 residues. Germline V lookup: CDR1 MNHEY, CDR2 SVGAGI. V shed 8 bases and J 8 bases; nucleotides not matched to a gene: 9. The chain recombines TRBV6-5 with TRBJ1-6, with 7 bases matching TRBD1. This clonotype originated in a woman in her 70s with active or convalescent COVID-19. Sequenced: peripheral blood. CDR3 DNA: TGTGCCAGCGTTAGGGACAGACCCCATTCACCCCTCCACTTT. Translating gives CASVRDRPHSPLHF.